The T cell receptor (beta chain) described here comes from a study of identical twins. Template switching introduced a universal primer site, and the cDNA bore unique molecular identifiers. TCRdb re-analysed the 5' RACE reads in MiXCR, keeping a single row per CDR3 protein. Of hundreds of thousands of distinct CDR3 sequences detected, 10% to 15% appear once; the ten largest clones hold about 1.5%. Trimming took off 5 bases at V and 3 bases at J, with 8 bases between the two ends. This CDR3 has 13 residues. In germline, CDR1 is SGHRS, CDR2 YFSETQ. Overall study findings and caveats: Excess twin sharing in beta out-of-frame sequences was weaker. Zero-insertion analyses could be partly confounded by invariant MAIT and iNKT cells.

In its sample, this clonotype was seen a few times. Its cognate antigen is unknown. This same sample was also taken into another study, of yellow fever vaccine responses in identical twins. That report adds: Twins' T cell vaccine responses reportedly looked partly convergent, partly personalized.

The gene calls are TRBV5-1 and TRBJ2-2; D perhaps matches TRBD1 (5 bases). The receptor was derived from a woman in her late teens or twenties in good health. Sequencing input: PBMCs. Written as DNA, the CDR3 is TGCGCCAGCAGGGGGCTAGACACCGGGGAGCTGTTTTTT. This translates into CASRGLDTGELFF.